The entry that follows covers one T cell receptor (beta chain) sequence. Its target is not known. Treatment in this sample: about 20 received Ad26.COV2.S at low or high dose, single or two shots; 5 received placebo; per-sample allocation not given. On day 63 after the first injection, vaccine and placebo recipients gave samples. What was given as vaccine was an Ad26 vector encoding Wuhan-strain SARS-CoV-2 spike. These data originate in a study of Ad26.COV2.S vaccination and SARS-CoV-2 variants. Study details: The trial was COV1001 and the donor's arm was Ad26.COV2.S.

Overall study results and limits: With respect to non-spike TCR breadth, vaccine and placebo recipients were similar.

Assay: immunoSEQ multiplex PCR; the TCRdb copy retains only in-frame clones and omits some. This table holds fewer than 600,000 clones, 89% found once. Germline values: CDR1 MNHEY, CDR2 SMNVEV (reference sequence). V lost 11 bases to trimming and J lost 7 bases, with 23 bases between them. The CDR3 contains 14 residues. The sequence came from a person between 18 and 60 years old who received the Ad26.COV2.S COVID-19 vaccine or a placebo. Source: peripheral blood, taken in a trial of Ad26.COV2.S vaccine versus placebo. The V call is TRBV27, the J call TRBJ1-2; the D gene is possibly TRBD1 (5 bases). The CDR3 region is CAVRSLEGRAGYTF. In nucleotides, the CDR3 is TGTGCCGTTAGAAGCCTAGAGGGCAGGGCTGGCTACACCTTC.